These 7 T cell receptor beta chains were sequenced from one sample in a study of T cell changes during pregnancy in multiple sclerosis. Method: immunoSEQ multiplex PCR; TCRdb's copy keeps in-frame clones and lacks some. This table holds about 62,000 clones, around 89% found once. This specimen consisted of peripheral blood, obtained in the first trimester of pregnancy. The receptor set was obtained from a female donor with multiple sclerosis, enrolled in a pregnancy study.

The V gene is TRBV28, the J gene TRBJ2-7, with 11 nucleotides matching TRBD2. Per germline, CDR1 MDHEN and CDR2 SYDVKM. J lost 3 bases, V lost 7 bases, and 5 bases had no gene match. The CDR3 totals 14 residues. The CDR3 coding sequence is TGTGCCAGCACCCGACTAGCGGGGTTCTACGAGCAGTACTTC. The encoded protein is CASTRLAGFYEQYF.

This clone has just a few counts. The gene calls are TRBV29-1 and TRBJ1-2; perhaps TRBD1 as D (6 bases). Germline loops: CDR1 SQVTM, CDR2 ANQGSEA. The CDR3 sequence is 13 residues long. V gave up 6 bases and J gave up 10 bases, with 21 bases separating them. The CDR3 loop reads CSVAEQGPFDYTF. The DNA of the CDR3 is TGCAGCGTGGCAGAACAGGGTCCTTTTGACTACACCTTC.

The J gene is TRBJ2-3, the V gene TRBV5-1; 13 nucleotides align to TRBD2. Germline-derived CDR1 and CDR2 are SGHRS and YFSETQ. The junction had 7 bases not matched to a gene; V was cut back by 0 bases and J by 6 bases. CDR3 size: 17 residues. The CDR3 sequence: CASSLGSGLAGVDTQYF. The CDR3 DNA reads as TGCGCCAGCAGCTTGGGGTCAGGACTAGCGGGAGTGGATACGCAGTATTTT.

This chain links TRBV29-1 with TRBJ2-3; TRBD2 matches at 7 bases. The CDR3 length is 14 residues. CDR1 and CDR2 (germline): SQVTM, ANQGSEA. After removal of 3 bases from V and 7 bases from J, the junction contained 10 bases not matched to a gene. The CDR3 is CSVDIGLAANTQYF. The CDR3 nucleotides read TGCAGCGTTGACATTGGGCTAGCGGCAAATACGCAGTATTTT.

The genes are TRBV9 and TRBJ2-3, with 7 bases lining up with TRBD2. V shed 3 bases and J 2 bases; nucleotides not matched to a gene: 15. The germline V gene encodes CDR1 SGDLS and CDR2 YYNGEE. This CDR3 has 18 amino acids. The CDR3 loop reads CASSASGSQLPDTDTQYF. CDR3 DNA: TGTGCCAGCAGCGCTAGCGGATCCCAACTTCCAGACACAGATACGCAGTATTTT.

V gene TRBV29-1 combines with J gene TRBJ2-5; no clear D. V dropped 0 bases and J dropped 7 bases, with 12 bases sitting between them. Germline CDR1 and CDR2: SQVTM and ANQGSEA. The CDR3 runs to 13 residues. In DNA, the CDR3 is TGCAGCGTTGAAGATTCCATTCTCGGGACCCAGTACTTC. Translating it yields CSVEDSILGTQYF.

The chain couples TRBV6-1 to TRBJ1-4; 9 bases map to TRBD1. The CDR3 is made up of 15 amino acids. V shed 10 bases, J shed 8 bases, and the junction held 14 bases outside the gene matches. Per germline, CDR1 MNHNS and CDR2 SASEGT. The CDR3 nucleotides are TGTGCCACCCCGACTACCCGGACAGGGGAAGAAAAACTGTTTTTT. Protein: CATPTTRTGEEKLFF.